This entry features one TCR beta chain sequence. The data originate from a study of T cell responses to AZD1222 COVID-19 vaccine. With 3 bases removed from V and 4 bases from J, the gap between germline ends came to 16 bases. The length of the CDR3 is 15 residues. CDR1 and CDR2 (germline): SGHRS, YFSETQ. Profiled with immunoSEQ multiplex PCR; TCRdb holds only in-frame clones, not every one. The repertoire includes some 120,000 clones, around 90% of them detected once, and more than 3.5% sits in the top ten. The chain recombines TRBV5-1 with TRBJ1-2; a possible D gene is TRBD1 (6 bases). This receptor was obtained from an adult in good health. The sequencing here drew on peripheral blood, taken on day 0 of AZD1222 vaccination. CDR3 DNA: TGCGCCAGCAGCTACTCGGGACAACAGCTCTATGGCTACACCTTC. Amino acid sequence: CASSYSGQQLYGYTF.